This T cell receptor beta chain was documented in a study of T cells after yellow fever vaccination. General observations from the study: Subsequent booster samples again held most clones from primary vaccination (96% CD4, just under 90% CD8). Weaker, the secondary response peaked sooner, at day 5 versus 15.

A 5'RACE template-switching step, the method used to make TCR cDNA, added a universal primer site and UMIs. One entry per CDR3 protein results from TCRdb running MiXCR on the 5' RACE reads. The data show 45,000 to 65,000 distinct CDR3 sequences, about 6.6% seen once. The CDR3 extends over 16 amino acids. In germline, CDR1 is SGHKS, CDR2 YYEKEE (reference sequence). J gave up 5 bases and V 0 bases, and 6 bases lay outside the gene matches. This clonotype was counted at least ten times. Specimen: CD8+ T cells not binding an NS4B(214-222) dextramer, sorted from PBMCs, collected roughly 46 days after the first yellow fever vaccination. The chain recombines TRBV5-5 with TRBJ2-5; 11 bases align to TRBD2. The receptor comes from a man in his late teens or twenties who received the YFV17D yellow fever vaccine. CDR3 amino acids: CASSLEVAGGRETQYF. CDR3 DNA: TGTGCCAGCAGCTTGGAAGTAGCGGGGGGGCGCGAGACCCAGTACTTC.